A single T cell receptor (beta chain) is shown here with its context. What it binds is unknown. The data derive from a study of T-cell reconstitution after alpha-beta-depleted transplantation in children. Whole-study findings and limits: At the one-year point after transplant, T-cell counts and TCRbeta diversity were found to come mostly from T cells that had been newly produced. Several hundred rapidly expanded clones from non-depleted graft cells reportedly supplied alpha-beta T cells about two months post-transplant. Several patients had high TCRbeta diversity at day 60; it came from surviving recipient T cells and thymic progenitors.

Library preparation (for TCRbeta) was performed with unique molecular identifiers. TCRdb reprocessed the PCR reads via MiXCR and lists one record per CDR3 protein. The table includes about 870,000 distinct CDR3 sequences, around 17% detected once. Trimming at V came to 6 bases and at J to 2 bases, leaving 9 bases not matched to a gene. Germline V CDR1 and CDR2: DFQATT, SNEGSKA (reference sequence). The CDR3 runs 16 residues. The chain is built from TRBV20-1 and TRBJ2-6, with 8 bases identical to TRBD1. Sequenced material: PBMCs, mostly from graft donor cells, taken 360 days after TCRalphabeta/CD19-depleted stem cell transplant. The TCR was taken from a male patient between 10 and 17 years old who had a stem cell transplant for acute lymphoblastic leukemia, so the T cells may come from the graft donor. The CDR3 bases are TGCAGTGCCTTGACAGGGGTCATCACTGGGGCCAACGTCCTGACTTTC. Protein product: CSALTGVITGANVLTF.